This entry features one T cell receptor (beta chain) sequence. Its matching antigen is unknown. The data stem from a study of tumor and adjacent non-tumor tissue in lung cancer. Overall study context: On average, productive TCRbeta reads reached around 4 million per sample.

CDR1 is KGHSH, CDR2 LQKENI, per germline. This CDR3 has 16 residues. V shed 3 bases and J 5 bases; nucleotides not matched to a gene: 10. RNA was extracted from bulk tissue without any cell sorting. The library came from three nested PCR rounds adapted from ARM-PCR protocols. One entry per CDR3 protein results from TCRdb running MiXCR on the multiplex PCR reads. The sample lists more than 75,000 distinct CDR3 sequences; around 80% were seen once. Study observations and caveats: Significantly higher TCR diversity was found in tumor than normal lung. Patients with more diverse tumor TCRs had worse survival. Normal lung showed higher cumulative top 100 clone frequency than tumor.

The chain employs TRBV18 and TRBJ2-1, with 7 bases matching TRBD2. This receptor was obtained from a woman aged 45 to 65 with non-small cell lung cancer. The sequencing input was lung tumor tissue. The DNA for the CDR3 is TGTGCCAGCTCACCCTATGGGGGGGTTTGGAACAATGAGCAGTTCTTC. Its protein is CASSPYGGVWNNEQFF.